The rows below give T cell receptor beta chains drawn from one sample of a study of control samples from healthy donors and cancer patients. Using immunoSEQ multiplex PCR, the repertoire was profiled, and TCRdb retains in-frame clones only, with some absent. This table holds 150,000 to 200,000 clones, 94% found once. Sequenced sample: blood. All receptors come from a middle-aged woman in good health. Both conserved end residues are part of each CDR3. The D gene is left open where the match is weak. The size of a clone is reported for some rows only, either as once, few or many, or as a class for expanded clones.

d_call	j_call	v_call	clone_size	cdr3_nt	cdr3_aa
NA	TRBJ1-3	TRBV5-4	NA	TGTGCCAGCAGCTTGGCCGGCGGGCTTCCTGGAAACACCATATATTTT	CASSLAGGLPGNTIYF
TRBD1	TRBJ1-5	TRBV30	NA	TGTGCCTGGACCGGGACAGGGGGCGGTCAGCCCCAGCATTTT	CAWTGTGGGQPQHF
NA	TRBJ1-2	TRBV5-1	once	TGCGCCAGCAGCTTGGATATCGGCAGGGCTGGCTACACCTTC	CASSLDIGRAGYTF
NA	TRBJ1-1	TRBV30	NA	TGTGCCTGGAGTGGCGGGGGCAAAGCTTTCTTT	CAWSGGGKAFF
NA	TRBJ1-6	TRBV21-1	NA	TGTGCCAGCGGCGACGGGAGCTCCTATAATTCACCCCTCCACTTT	CASGDGSSYNSPLHF
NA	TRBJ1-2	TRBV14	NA	TGTGCCAGCAGTCCCGGGACCCACTATGGCTACACCTTC	CASSPGTHYGYTF
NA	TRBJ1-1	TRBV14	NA	TGTGCCAGCAGCCGGACCTGGGGTGTGAACACTGAAGCTTTCTTT	CASSRTWGVNTEAFF
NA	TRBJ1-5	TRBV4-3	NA	TGCGCCAGCAGCCAAGATTCCCAGGAAAGGAATCAGCCCCAGCATTTT	CASSQDSQERNQPQHF
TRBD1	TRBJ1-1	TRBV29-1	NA	TGCAGCGTTCTCGGGACAGGGGTTTGGACTGAAGCTTTCTTT	CSVLGTGVWTEAFF
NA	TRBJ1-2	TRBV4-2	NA	TGTGCCAGCAGCCAGCCGTCCAGGGGCGCTAACTATGGCTACACCTTC	CASSQPSRGANYGYTF
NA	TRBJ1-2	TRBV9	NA	TGTGCCAGCAGCGTAACCTCAGGGGCCCTAGGCTACACCTTC	CASSVTSGALGYTF
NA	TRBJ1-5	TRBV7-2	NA	TGTGCCAGCAGCTTAGTGGGGGGCGGAGGTCAGCCCCAGCATTTT	CASSLVGGGGQPQHF
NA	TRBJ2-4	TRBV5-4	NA	TGTGCCAGCAGCTTGGTTAGCGGTGCGGACATTCAGTACTTC	CASSLVSGADIQYF
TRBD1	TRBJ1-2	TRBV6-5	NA	TGTGCCAGCAGTTACCTACAGGGGGTCAGGGGCTACACCTTC	CASSYLQGVRGYTF
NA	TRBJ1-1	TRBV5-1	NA	TGCGCCAGCATTCTGCTACTGAACACTGAAGCTTTCTTT	CASILLLNTEAFF
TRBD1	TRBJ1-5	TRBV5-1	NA	TGCGCCAGCCGGGACAGGCCGAGCTCGGGTCAGCCCCAGCATTTT	CASRDRPSSGQPQHF
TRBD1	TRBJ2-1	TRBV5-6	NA	TGTGCCAGCAGCCAGCTGGGGACAGGGAAGTACAATGAGCAGTTCTTC	CASSQLGTGKYNEQFF
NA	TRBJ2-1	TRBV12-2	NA	TGTGCAAGTCGCCCCCATTCGGGCGGGAGTATGAATGAGCAGTTCTTC	CASRPHSGGSMNEQFF
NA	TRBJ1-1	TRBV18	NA	TGTGCCAGCTCCCAGATCCGGGACGAGGGGGGTTCAGCTTTCTTT	CASSQIRDEGGSAFF
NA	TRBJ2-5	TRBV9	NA	TGTGCCAGCAGCGTAGAGGGGGGAGAGACCCAGTACTTC	CASSVEGGETQYF
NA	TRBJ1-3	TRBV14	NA	TGTGCCAGCAGCCAGGCCTACACCATATATTTT	CASSQAYTIYF
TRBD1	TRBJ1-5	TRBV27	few	TGTGCCAGCAGTCCCCGGACAGGTGCGGGCAATCAGCCCCAGCATTTT	CASSPRTGAGNQPQHF
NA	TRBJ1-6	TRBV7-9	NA	TGTGCCAGCAGCTTAGTTAACGGGGATATTTCACCCCTCCACTTT	CASSLVNGDISPLHF
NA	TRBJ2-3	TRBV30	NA	TGTGCCTGGAGAGGGCCTGCCACAGATACGCAGTATTTT	CAWRGPATDTQYF
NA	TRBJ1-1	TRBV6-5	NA	TGTGCCAGCAGTTACGGACAGAACACTGAAGCTTTCTTT	CASSYGQNTEAFF
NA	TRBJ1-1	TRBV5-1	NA	TGCGCCAGCAGCTTGGGACAGAACGTGAACACTGAAGCTTTCTTT	CASSLGQNVNTEAFF
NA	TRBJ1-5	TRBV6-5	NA	TGTGCCAGCAGTCCTACACCGGACGGTTATCAGCCCCAGCATTTT	CASSPTPDGYQPQHF
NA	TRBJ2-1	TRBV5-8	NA	TGTGCCACAACCGGGACAAACAATTACAATGAGCAGTTCTTC	CATTGTNNYNEQFF
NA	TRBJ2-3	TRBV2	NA	TGTGCCAGCAGTGGATCCCTCCTCCCTGGGGGGAGCACAGATACGCAGTATTTT	CASSGSLLPGGSTDTQYF
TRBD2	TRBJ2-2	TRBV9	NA	TGTGCCAGCAGCGGCCGGGACTACGCGAACACCGGGGAGCTGTTTTTT	CASSGRDYANTGELFF
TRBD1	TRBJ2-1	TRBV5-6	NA	TGTGCCAGCCAGGACAGGGAGGCCTACAATGAGCAGTTCTTC	CASQDREAYNEQFF
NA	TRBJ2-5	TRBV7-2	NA	TGTGCCAGCAACGATTTCCAGGGGTTACAAGAGACCCAGTACTTC	CASNDFQGLQETQYF
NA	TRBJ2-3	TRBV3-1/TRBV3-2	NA	TGTGCCAGCAGCCAAGTAGGTCATAAAGCAGATACGCAGTATTTT	CASSQVGHKADTQYF
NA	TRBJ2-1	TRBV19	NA	TGTGCCAGTAGTCAGTTTAATGAGCAGTTCTTC	CASSQFNEQFF
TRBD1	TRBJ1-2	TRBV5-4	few	TGTGCCAGCAGCTTCATGACAGGGAATTTTTCTGGCTACACCTTC	CASSFMTGNFSGYTF
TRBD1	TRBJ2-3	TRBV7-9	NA	TGTGCCAGCAGCTTAGCGGACAGGACTAGCACAGATACGCAGTATTTT	CASSLADRTSTDTQYF
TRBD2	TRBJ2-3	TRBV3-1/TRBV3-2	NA	TGTGCCAGCAGCCAAGAACTGTTAGCGGGAGATACGCAGTATTTT	CASSQELLAGDTQYF
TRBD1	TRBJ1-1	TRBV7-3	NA	TGTGCCAGCAGCTCCATCGACCAGGGGGCGGGAGCTGAAGCTTTCTTT	CASSSIDQGAGAEAFF
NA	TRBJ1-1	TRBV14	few	TGTGCCAGCAGTAGCTCACTGAACACTGAAGCTTTCTTT	CASSSSLNTEAFF
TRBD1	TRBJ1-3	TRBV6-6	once	TGTGCCAGCAGTTACTTAACAGGGGGCTCTGGAAACACCATATATTTT	CASSYLTGGSGNTIYF
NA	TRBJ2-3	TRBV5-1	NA	TGCGCCAGCAGCTTGCAAACAGATACGCAGTATTTT	CASSLQTDTQYF
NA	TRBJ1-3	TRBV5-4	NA	TGTGCCAGCGCGGGGGGCTTTGGAAACACCATATATTTT	CASAGGFGNTIYF
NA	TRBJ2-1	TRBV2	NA	TGTGCCAGCCAGGGGGGGCGCCCAAATGAGCAGTTCTTC	CASQGGRPNEQFF
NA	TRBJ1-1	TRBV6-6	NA	TGTGCCAGCAGCCGCTTTAACACTGAAGCTTTCTTT	CASSRFNTEAFF
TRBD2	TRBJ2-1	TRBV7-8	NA	TGTGCCAGCAGCCGCGGACTAGCAGGCAATGAGCAGTTCTTC	CASSRGLAGNEQFF
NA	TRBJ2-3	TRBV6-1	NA	TGTGCCAGCAGTGATTCGGGACTCGGGTATGGTGATACGCAGTATTTT	CASSDSGLGYGDTQYF
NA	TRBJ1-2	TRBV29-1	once	TGCAGCGTTGGGGGTGGGGCAGGGGCGGACTACACCTTC	CSVGGGAGADYTF
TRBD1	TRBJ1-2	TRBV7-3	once	TGTGCCAGCAGCTTGGGGACAGGGGGCGTTGGCTACACCTTC	CASSLGTGGVGYTF
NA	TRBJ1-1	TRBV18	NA	TGTGCCAGCTCACCACAACTGGGTGACACTGAAGCTTTCTTT	CASSPQLGDTEAFF
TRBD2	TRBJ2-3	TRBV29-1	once	TGCAGCGTGGAAGTAACTAGCGGGAGAGATACGCAGTATTTT	CSVEVTSGRDTQYF
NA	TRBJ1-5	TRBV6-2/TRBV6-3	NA	TGTGCCAGCAGTTACATTACCTCGGGGGTGCCCCAGCATTTT	CASSYITSGVPQHF
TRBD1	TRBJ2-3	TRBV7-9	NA	TGTGCCAGCAGCTTTAGACAGGGTCGCACAGATACGCAGTATTTT	CASSFRQGRTDTQYF
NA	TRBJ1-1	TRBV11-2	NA	TGTGCCAGCAGCTTAAGTCGGGGGAACACTGAAGCTTTCTTT	CASSLSRGNTEAFF
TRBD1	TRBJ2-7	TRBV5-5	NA	TGTGCCAGCAGCTATACGACAGGGGGCTTGTACGAGCAGTACTTC	CASSYTTGGLYEQYF
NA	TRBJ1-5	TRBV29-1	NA	TGCAGCGTTAGTTGGGCGCCCCAGCATTTT	CSVSWAPQHF
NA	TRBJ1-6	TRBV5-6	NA	TGTGCCAGCAGCTTAGGCCTCTCGGTGGATAATTCACCCCTCCACTTT	CASSLGLSVDNSPLHF
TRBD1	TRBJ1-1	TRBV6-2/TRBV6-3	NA	TGTGCCAGCAGTTGGGACAGTGGGGTCACTGAAGCTTTCTTT	CASSWDSGVTEAFF
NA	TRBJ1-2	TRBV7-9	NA	TGTGCCAGCAGCTGGGACGTTAATAGCTACACCTTC	CASSWDVNSYTF
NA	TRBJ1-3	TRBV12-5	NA	TGTGCTAGTGGTTTGGGCAGGGACTCTGGAAACACCATATATTTT	CASGLGRDSGNTIYF
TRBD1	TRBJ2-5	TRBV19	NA	TGTGCCAGTAGTTACCTGACAGGGGGTCGGGAGACCCAGTACTTC	CASSYLTGGRETQYF